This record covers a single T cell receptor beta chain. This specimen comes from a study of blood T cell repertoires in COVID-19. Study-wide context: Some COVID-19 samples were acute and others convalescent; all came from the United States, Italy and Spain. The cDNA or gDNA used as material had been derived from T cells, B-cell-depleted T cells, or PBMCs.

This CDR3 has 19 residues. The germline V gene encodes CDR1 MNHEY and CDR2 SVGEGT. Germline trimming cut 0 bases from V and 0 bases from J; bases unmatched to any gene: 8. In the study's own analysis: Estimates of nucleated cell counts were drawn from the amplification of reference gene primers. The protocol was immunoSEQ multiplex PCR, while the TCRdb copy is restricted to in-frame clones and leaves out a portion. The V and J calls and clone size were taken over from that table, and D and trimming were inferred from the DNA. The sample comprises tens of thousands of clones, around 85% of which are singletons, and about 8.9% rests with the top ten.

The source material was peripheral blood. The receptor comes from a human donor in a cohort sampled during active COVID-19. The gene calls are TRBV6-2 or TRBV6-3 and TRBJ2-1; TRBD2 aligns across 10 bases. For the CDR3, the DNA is TGTGCCAGCAGTTACTCGGCACTAGCGGGGATCACCTCCTACAATGAGCAGTTCTTC. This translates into CASSYSALAGITSYNEQFF.